Listed here are 3 T cell receptor beta chains from one sample, sequenced in a study of T cells in Graves' hyperthyroidism and ophthalmopathy. TCR beta CDR3 regions were amplified from RNA transcripts. The HTBI primer set drove a first-round RT-PCR of the TCR CDR3. MiXCR was run by TCRdb on the multiplex PCR reads, yielding one entry per CDR3 protein. The table shows about 600,000 distinct CDR3 sequences, with approximately 14% occurring only once. Sequenced material: blood. The source of these receptors is a woman aged 18-29 years with Graves' ophthalmopathy.

The chain recombines TRBV28 with TRBJ2-7, with TRBD1 matching over 9 bases. From germline, CDR1 is MDHEN and CDR2 SYDVKM. The CDR3 covers 14 residues. V shed 4 bases, J shed 5 bases, and the junction held 6 bases outside the gene matches. DNA for the CDR3: TGTGCCAGCAGTTGGGACAGGGAAGGGAACGAGCAGTACTTC. Protein product: CASSWDREGNEQYF.

This clonotype was seen many times. The chain has TRBV7-8 and TRBJ2-1; D may be TRBD1 (5 bases). V was trimmed by 6 bases and J by 8 bases, leaving 20 bases between them. Germline-derived CDR1 and CDR2 are SGHVS and FQNEAQ. The CDR3 loop spans 15 amino acids. The CDR3 protein is CASRKGARVKDEQFF. The CDR3, as DNA: TGTGCCAGCAGAAAAGGGGCTAGGGTTAAAGATGAGCAGTTCTTC.

Ten or more counts support this clonotype. The V call is TRBV30, the J call TRBJ2-7, with unresolved D. CDR3 length equals 12 residues. With 5 bases removed from V and 0 bases from J, the gap between germline ends came to 8 bases. Germline values: CDR1 GTSNPN, CDR2 SVGIG (reference sequence). The CDR3 nucleotides are TGTGCCTGGGACCGGGTCTCCTACGAGCAGTACTTC. Amino acid sequence: CAWDRVSYEQYF.